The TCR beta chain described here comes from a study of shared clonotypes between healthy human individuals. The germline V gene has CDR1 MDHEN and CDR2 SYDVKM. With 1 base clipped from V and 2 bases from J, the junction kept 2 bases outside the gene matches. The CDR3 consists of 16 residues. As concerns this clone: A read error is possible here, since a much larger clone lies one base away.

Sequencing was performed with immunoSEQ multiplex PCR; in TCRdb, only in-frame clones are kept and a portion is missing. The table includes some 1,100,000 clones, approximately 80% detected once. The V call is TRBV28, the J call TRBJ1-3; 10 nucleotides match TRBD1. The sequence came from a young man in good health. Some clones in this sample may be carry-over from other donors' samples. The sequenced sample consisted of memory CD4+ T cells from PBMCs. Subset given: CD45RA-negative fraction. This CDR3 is CASSLLGTGAGNTIYF. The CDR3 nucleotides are TGTGCCAGCAGTTTATTAGGGACAGGGGCTGGAAACACCATATATTTT.